This T cell receptor beta chain was sequenced during a study of blood T cell repertoires in COVID-19. Per the original data handling: Reference gene primer amplification in the assay estimated nucleated cell counts. Some clones are missing from TCRdb's copy, which holds only in-frame ones; the method was immunoSEQ multiplex PCR. That table supplies the V and J calls and clone size; D and trimming were determined from the DNA. The data show about 170,000 clones, approximately 84% seen once. The CDR3 totals 12 residues. Germline loops: CDR1 SQVTM, CDR2 ANQGSEA. V gave up 6 bases and J gave up 5 bases; unmatched junction bases: 3. The count of this clone is one. The sample carries other DNA sequences with the same CDR3.

The rearrangement joins TRBV29-1 to TRBJ2-7; 11 bases match TRBD1. The source is a woman aged 80 or over with acute or convalescent COVID-19. The sample was peripheral blood. CDR3 DNA: TGCAGCGTGGCGGGACAGGGGGACGAGCAGTACTTC. It encodes CSVAGQGDEQYF.